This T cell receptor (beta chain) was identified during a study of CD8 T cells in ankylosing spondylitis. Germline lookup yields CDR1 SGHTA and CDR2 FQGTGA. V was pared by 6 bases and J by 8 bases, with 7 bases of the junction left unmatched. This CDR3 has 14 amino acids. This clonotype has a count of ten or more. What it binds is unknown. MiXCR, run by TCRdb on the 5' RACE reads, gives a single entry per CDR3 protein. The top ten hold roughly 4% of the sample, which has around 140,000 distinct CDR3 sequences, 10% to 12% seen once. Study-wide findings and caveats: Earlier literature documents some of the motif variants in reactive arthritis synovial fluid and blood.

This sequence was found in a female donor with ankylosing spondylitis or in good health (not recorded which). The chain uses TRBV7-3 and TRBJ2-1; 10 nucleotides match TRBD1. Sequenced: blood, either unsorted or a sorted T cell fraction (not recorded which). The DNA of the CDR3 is TGTGCCAGCAGGGCCGGGACAGGGGAGTATGAGCAGTTCTTC. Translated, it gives CASRAGTGEYEQFF.